A single sample gave rise to the 4 T cell receptor beta chains below, sequenced in a study of cytomegalovirus exposure and HLA in healthy donors (dated by TCRdb to 2015 to 2018). Library preparation used the immunoSEQ multiplex PCR assay. A mixture of 60 forward primers for TCR Vbeta segments and 13 reverse primers for TCR Jbeta segments was used in the multiplex PCR. TCRdb re-hosts the immuneACCESS table, in-frame sequences only. Its copies lack some clones; in the studies checked, an unresolved V gene accounts for under half of them, and the cause for the rest is not known. This sample's records show over 65,000 clones. The top ten hold less than 1.5% of the sample. Sequenced: PBMCs. Every receptor here comes from a woman in her 30s in good health and CMV-seronegative.

The chain joins TRBV9 to TRBJ2-1; 9 bases map to TRBD2. V was clipped by 2 bases and J by 0 bases; unmatched bases: 0. The CDR3 sequence is 15 residues long. CDR1 and CDR2 from the germline V gene are SGDLS and YYNGEE. CDR3 nucleotides: TGTGCCAGCAGCGTTAGCGGGGGCTCCTACAATGAGCAGTTCTTC. Residues: CASSVSGGSYNEQFF. Based on the CDR3 plus reference TRBV9 and TRBJ2-1, the full variable domain is DSGVTQTPKHLITATGQRVTLRCSPRSGDLSVYWYQQSLDQGLQFLIQYYNGEERAKGNILERFSAQQFPDLHSELNLSSLELGDSALYFCASSVSGGSYNEQFFGPGTRLTVL.

The chain couples TRBV11-1 to TRBJ1-2; D ambiguous. The ends were cut back, 1 base at V and 0 bases at J, with 9 bases in the middle. Germline V gene lookup returns CDR1 SGHAT and CDR2 FQDESV (reference sequence). The CDR3 covers 15 residues. CDR3 protein: CASSLGGTSNYGYTF. The CDR3 DNA reads as TGTGCCAGCAGCTTAGGAGGCACGTCTAACTATGGCTACACCTTC. The whole variable domain, remainder taken from reference TRBV11-1 and TRBJ1-2, is EAEVAQSPRYKITEKSQAVAFWCDPISGHATLYWYRQILGQGPELLVQFQDESVVDDSQLPKDRFSAERLKGVDSTLKIQPAELGDSAMYLCASSLGGTSNYGYTFGSGTRLTVV.

The V and J genes are TRBV11-3 and TRBJ2-1; TRBD2 matches at 14 bases. The CDR3 consists of 15 residues. The junction had 2 bases not matched to a gene; V was cut back by 3 bases and J by 7 bases. Germline loops: CDR1 SGHNT, CDR2 YENEEA. The CDR3 loop reads CASSLGLAGVNEQFF. The CDR3 nucleotides are TGTGCCAGCAGCTTGGGACTAGCGGGAGTTAATGAGCAGTTCTTC.

J is TRBJ1-2 and V is TRBV7-9, with 8 positions matching TRBD1. The CDR3 contains 15 residues. The germline V gene encodes CDR1 SEHNR and CDR2 FQNEAQ (reference sequence). The ends lost 5 bases at V and 8 bases at J; junction bases unmatched: 13. The CDR3 sequence is CASSLPGQGYEGYTF. The CDR3 coding sequence is TGTGCCAGCAGCCTGCCCGGACAGGGATATGAAGGCTACACCTTC.